The present TCR beta chain was sequenced within a study of cytomegalovirus exposure and HLA in healthy donors (TCRdb year 2017). For the study in its entirety: In an earlier analysis of under 600 of the donors, about 260 Gb of sequence data and approximately 100 million unique TCR beta sequences from 180 million or so T cells were reported. An early release that covered about 600 HLA-typed donors contained 250 to 350 gigabases of sequencing data and about 84 million unique TCR sequences. Of the roughly 400 genotyped donors, approximately 83% fell in the genetic ancestry cluster associated with self-reported Caucasian donors. The study was designed to test whether signatures of past pathogen exposure could be identified by cataloging public T cell receptors. The study used immunosequencing to profile the T cell repertoires of more than 650 subjects and linked those repertoires to cytomegalovirus serostatus. Along with the 666-subject first cohort, a separate validation cohort of over a hundred different subjects was used. High-throughput TCR immunosequencing, statistical association of individual TCRs with disease status, and machine learning were combined to predict cytomegalovirus infection status. In a later analysis, previously published TCR beta repertoires from about 670 donors were re-analyzed and high-resolution HLA genotyping was added so that TCR occurrence patterns could be studied. In the later analysis, no new phenotypic data were used to find candidate immune exposures; instead, reliance was placed on TCR beta sequences and their occurrence across donors. An earlier analysis of 587 of the donors used high-throughput TCR beta sequencing to judge whether each TCR beta V gene segment behaved as functional or pseudogenic. Donor age, sex, ethnicity and CMV serostatus were compiled alongside the repertoire data. In a later genetic analysis, genome-wide SNP genotypes for about 65% of the 666 donors were used, and that subset was treated as a discovery cohort. Every discovery cohort repertoire had been produced on one sequencing platform. HLA typing included class I and class II loci at four-digit resolution. The number of donors typed differed by locus, with roughly 620-630 for A, B, C, DRB1 and DQB1, 522 for DQA1, over 600 for DPA1, and 472 for DPB1. Five DR-DQ haplotypes were treated as single units for association and clustering because of strong linkage in the cohort. Among around 400 genotyped donors of the cohort, an average of approximately 240,000 unique TCR beta nucleotide sequences was sequenced per donor, of which 15% to 20% were non-productive. What the authors observed across the whole study: Presence/absence analyses assumed roughly uniform sequencing depth across donors, an assumption that may not hold. In a later genetic analysis, fewer N-insertions in productive TCRs were reported among donors in an Asian-associated ancestry cluster than the roughly 700-donor mean. Correlated functional status among segregating V segments might be attributable to linkage disequilibrium, but an unknown experimental factor could not be ruled out. In a later analysis, several top co-occurrence clusters were reported to appear linked to parvovirus B19, influenza, CMV and Epstein-Barr virus. A cluster of highly shared sequence variants was judged likely to represent a technical artifact of the sequencing pipeline. In this cohort, only TCR beta chains were sequenced, and detectable features were limited by the absence of alpha or paired-chain data. A few of the identified cytomegalovirus-associated TCR beta chains were confirmed in vitro to be specific for cytomegalovirus antigens. In a later analysis, around 17,000 TCR beta sequences were associated with specific HLA alleles at a false discovery rate of 0.05. According to a later analysis, most CMV-associated TCR beta chains appeared to be HLA-restricted, and the HLA associations seemed to be driven largely by CMV exposure. Cytomegalovirus status was reported to be diagnosed by the classifier with high specificity and sensitivity in both the original and validation cohorts. Because HLA typing was missing for some donors at each locus, association tests included only the typed subset. A later genetic analysis associated a missense DCLRE1C variant with V-gene and J-gene trimming of TCR beta chains, and an independent cohort replicated the association. Some IMGT-functional V segments, including TRBV6-2 and TRBV6-3, could not be distinguished by the 87-base-pair reads and were therefore excluded. In the study, 150 to 200 TCR beta chains were listed as associated with cytomegalovirus. Most TCR sequences were observed very rarely across donors, whereas some public TCRs were present in many individuals. Broadly in line with IMGT annotations, most TCR beta V segments showed up in productive rearrangements about 87% or about 30% of the time in an earlier analysis of approximately 600 of the donors. A later analysis found that HLA-associated TCR beta chains were more clonally expanded and had lower generation probabilities than equally common non-associated chains. The authors suggested that the approach could potentially be extended to other disease states and immunological phenotypes. Immune exposure information for the cohort was limited to CMV serostatus. When HLA alleles, especially DR and DQ, strongly co-occurred, TCR associations were difficult to assign to individual alleles. The earlier analysis of 587 of the donors excluded roughly 17 rarely observed V segments, including chromosome 9 orphons, because counts were too low. A later analysis found that TCR association rates varied across HLA loci, with DRB1 alleles showing the most associated TCRs and HLA-C alleles the fewest. A further reported finding was that TCR beta sequences accurately predicted the HLA-A and HLA-B alleles for most subjects in the first cohort.

The cohort was made up of approximately 670 healthy bone marrow donors. At the time of sampling, all cohort members were nominally healthy, though unrecorded immune exposures were likely present. The donor was CMV seronegative and was included in the group of around 320 seronegative cohort members. A peripheral blood sample was collected from each donor, and TCR beta sequencing was performed on peripheral blood mononuclear cells. Genomic DNA extraction from the blood cell samples was performed with the Qiagen DNeasy Blood Extraction Kit. The CDR3 holds 13 amino acids from the cysteine to the phenylalanine. Only the CDR3 portion is preserved as DNA: 39 bases, with reading frame beginning at the first base. Reading the germline V gene gives CDR1 MNHEY and CDR2 SVGAGI. Trimming removed 6 bases from V and 4 bases from J, leaving 12 bases between the germline ends. Libraries were built with the immunoSEQ multiplex PCR assay. For the multiplex PCR, a mixture combining 60 forward primers for TCR Vbeta segments and 13 reverse primers for TCR Jbeta segments was used. The CDR3 region of rearranged TCR beta genes was amplified from genomic DNA with a multiplex PCR assay. On the Illumina HiSeq System, the amplified TCR beta libraries were sequenced as 87-base-pair reads. The original pipeline was this. Across the 700 or so repertoires, a later analysis counted 80 million or so unique TCR beta chains, around 11 million of which were shared by at least two donors. Raw reads were error-corrected and collapsed into unique sequences with a nearest-neighbor algorithm that merged closely related sequences to remove PCR and sequencing errors. Alignment of CDR3 sequences to IMGT reference sequences was used to assign V, D and J gene segments. For a sequence to be retained, a match of at least six nucleotides was required to both a V gene segment and a J gene segment. A rearrangement counted as productive if the CDR3 had no stop codons and remained in frame with V and J, and every other rearrangement counted as non-productive. CDR3 was defined according to IMGT convention as the region running from the second conserved V-encoded cysteine to the conserved J-encoded phenylalanine. Sequences without an unambiguous match to a single V gene segment were excluded from the earlier analysis of several hundred of the donors. An earlier analysis of fewer than 750 of the donors called V segments functional above 56.7% productive rearrangements and segregating when the between-donor standard deviation exceeded 5%. A statistical classification framework was developed to diagnose cytomegalovirus status using the catalog of TCR beta chain sequences. In a later analysis, TCR nucleotide sequences were compared against IMGT/GENE-DB human TR gene sequences so that V and J genes could be assigned. A later analysis assigned CDR3 sequences and most-parsimonious VDJ recombination scenarios with the TCRdist pipeline. In a later analysis, each TCR beta chain was defined by its CDR3 amino acid sequence together with its V-gene family, and reads without a unique V-gene family were excluded. A later analysis removed 450 to 600 highly shared, low-generation-probability nucleotide sequences to deal with suspected cross-contamination and a sequencing artifact. In a later analysis, a clonal expansion index was calculated for each public chain from normalized within-repertoire ranks of inferred template counts. In a later analysis, generation probabilities were computed using a VDJ recombination model fitted to out-of-frame rearrangements, and the results were checked against IGoR. A later analysis scored TCR-TCR, TCR-HLA and TCR-CMV co-occurrence with hypergeometric tests, applying a repertoire-size bias correction to TCR pairs. A later analysis estimated false discovery rates by permuting HLA or CMV assignments 20 times. A later analysis grouped co-occurring TCRs with DBSCAN, adding TCRdist sequence similarity when clustering within HLA-allele-positive subsets. For co-occurrence clustering, repertoires with fewer than 30,000 or more than 120,000 public chains were excluded, along with 5 or 6 repertoires with anomalous nucleotide sharing. The clones in this table, taken by TCRdb from immuneACCESS, are in-frame only. Not every clone is retained; where verified, under half of the shortfall comes from an unresolved V gene, and the cause of the rest is unknown. V, J and clone size are taken as reported in that table, and D and trimming were inferred from the DNA itself. The table for this sample lists 200,000 to 250,000 clones; around 80% of them were counted only once. Together, the top ten hold about 1.8% of the sample.

With regard to this clone: Its antigen remains undetermined. Base quality data are lacking; no much larger clone is found one base away.

Sequencing was performed on PBMCs. This receptor was taken from a man in his fifties in good health and CMV-seronegative. In this chain, TRBV6-5 is recombined with TRBJ1-1; a tentative D match to TRBD1 spans 6 bases. The DNA is as follows: TGTGCCAGCAGGGCCAGAGGGGGCACTGAAGCTTTCTTT. Its coded protein is CASRARGGTEAFF.